Below, 13 T cell receptor beta chains from the same sample are listed, as sequenced in a study of regulatory T cells in long-lasting Graves disease. The time point is: persistent/refractory GD, antithyroid drugs over 5 years with positive TRAb. Generation of the TCR library employed RNA extracted from PBMCs. iRepertoire HTBI primers and Arm-PCR of CDR3 regions built TCR beta libraries. TCRdb used MiXCR to reprocess the multiplex PCR reads, holding one entry per CDR3 protein. The top ten hold 7% to 9.5% of the sample, which has about 470,000 distinct CDR3 sequences, roughly 20% seen once. The specimen comprised peripheral blood mononuclear cells (PBMCs), sampled when the disease was refractory, from a patient treated with antithyroid drugs. The origin of the receptors is a female donor with Graves disease.

This clonotype has a handful of counts. One end of the junction fails to match germline, which may point to a read error. The rearrangement links TRBV20-1 to TRBJ2-2; weak D call: TRBD2 (5 bases). Germline values: CDR1 DFQATT, CDR2 SNEGSKA (reference sequence). The CDR3 contains 14 residues. CDR3 region: CSAPDWRNTGELFF. The DNA for the CDR3 is TGCAGTGCTCCGGACTGGAGGAACACTGGGGAGCTGTTTTTT.

This clonotype came up a few times. CDR3 nucleotides: TGTGCCAGCAGTTCACCCGGACTATATCAAGAGACCCAGTACTTC. Translated: CASSSPGLYQETQYF. This chain connects TRBV28 to TRBJ2-5; D is perhaps TRBD2 (6 bases). V lost 4 bases to trimming and J lost 2 bases, with 14 bases between them. The length of the CDR3 is 15 residues. Germline V gene data show CDR1 as MDHEN and CDR2 as SYDVKM.

This clonotype appeared a few times. An end of the junction differs from the germline gene, which may be a read error. The chain combines TRBV7-2 with TRBJ2-4; D is undetermined. The CDR3 runs to 13 residues. The germline V gene encodes CDR1 SGHTA and CDR2 FQGNSA. The CDR3, as DNA: TGTGCCAGCAGCTTAGTAGTCTCCCCGCCCCGGTTCTTC. Translated: CASSLVVSPPRFF.

This clonotype occurred many times. CDR3 DNA sequence: TGTGCCAGCAGTGAAGGAACCCGGGCTTCGAAAGCTTTCTTT. This encodes CASSEGTRASKAFF. This sequence joins TRBV2 and TRBJ1-1; D not resolved. This CDR3 spans 14 amino acids. The germline V and J ends were trimmed by 1 base and 9 bases, with 15 bases remaining between them. Germline lookup yields CDR1 SNHLY and CDR2 FYNNEI.

CDR3 coding DNA: TGTGCCAGCAGCATGGGACGGAGGACAGATACGCAGTATTTT. Its translation is CASSMGRRTDTQYF. This chain links TRBV9 with TRBJ2-3; D is possibly TRBD1 or TRBD2 (5 bases each). The germline V and J ends were trimmed by 4 bases and 3 bases, with 12 bases remaining between them. This CDR3 spans 14 amino acids. CDR1 and CDR2 from the germline V gene are SGDLS and YYNGEE.

This clonotype has ten or more counts. The rearrangement uses TRBV15 and TRBJ2-5, with D perhaps TRBD2 (6 bases). The CDR3 covers 17 residues. Trimming removed 5 bases at V and 7 bases at J, with 26 bases between. Germline values: CDR1 LNHNV, CDR2 YYDKDF (reference sequence). DNA for the CDR3: TGTGCCACCAGCCGTCACGGTGGGAGGACCCAGTACGGGACCCAGTACTTC. This gives the protein CATSRHGGRTQYGTQYF.

This clonotype was seen a few times. The chain recombines TRBV7-9 with TRBJ1-4, with 9 bases aligning to TRBD1. CDR1 and CDR2 from the germline V gene are SEHNR and FQNEAQ (reference sequence). The CDR3 extends over 16 amino acids. V lost 4 bases, J lost 8 bases, and 11 bases stayed unmatched. This chain's CDR3 is CASSSIPGQGGEKLFF. The CDR3 region has the DNA TGTGCCAGCAGCTCGATTCCGGGACAGGGTGGCGAAAAACTGTTTTTT. Using reference TRBV7-9 and TRBJ1-4 for the parts outside the CDR3, the full variable domain is DTGVSQNPRHKITKRGQNVTFRCDPISEHNRLYWYRQTLGQGPEFLTYFQNEAQLEKSRLLSDRFSAERPKGSFSTLEIQRTEQGDSAMYLCASSSIPGQGGEKLFFGSGTQLSVL.

The rearrangement uses TRBV30 and TRBJ2-7; tentatively, D is TRBD2 (6 bases). The CDR3 length is 11 residues. Germline V gene lookup returns CDR1 GTSNPN and CDR2 SVGIG (reference sequence). Trimming stripped 8 bases from V and 3 bases from J, with 11 bases between. CDR3 loop: CAQGAGYEQYF. In DNA form, the CDR3 reads TGTGCCCAAGGAGCGGGCTACGAGCAGTACTTC.

This clonotype was observed a single time. The CDR3 DNA follows: TGCAGTGCTAGAGACGGGACAGGGAGGCAGCCCCAGCATTTT. Translation gives CSARDGTGRQPQHF. The chain has TRBV20-1 and TRBJ1-5, with 9 bases identical to TRBD1. With 0 bases clipped from V and 7 bases from J, the junction kept 4 bases outside the gene matches. Germline assignment: CDR1 DFQATT and CDR2 SNEGSKA (reference sequence). The CDR3 totals 14 residues.

This clonotype was seen more than once but under ten times. The chain couples TRBV11-3 to TRBJ2-1, with unresolved D. CDR1 is SGHNT and CDR2 is YENEEA in the germline V gene. The CDR3 consists of 15 residues. The V and J ends lost 4 bases and 6 bases respectively, with 16 bases between them. The DNA for the CDR3 is TGTGCCAGCAGCTCGGGTCCCCTTAAGGGCAATGAGCAGTTCTTC. Its translation is CASSSGPLKGNEQFF.

This rearrangement joins TRBV30 to TRBJ2-7; D is undetermined. The CDR3 has 12 amino acids. Germline V gene lookup returns CDR1 GTSNPN and CDR2 SVGIG (reference sequence). V shed 2 bases and J shed 5 bases, with 10 bases lying between them. The CDR3 protein is CAWSKYQDEQYF. In DNA, the CDR3 is TGTGCCTGGAGTAAGTACCAGGACGAGCAGTACTTC.

This clonotype came up many times. V gene TRBV28 combines with J gene TRBJ1-2; the D is unclear. Between the trimmed V and J ends, which lost 6 bases and 8 bases, there was a span of 13 bases. The CDR3 spans 12 residues. The germline CDR1 and CDR2 sequences are MDHEN and SYDVKM. CDR3 amino acids: CASSADINGYTF. For the CDR3, the DNA is TGTGCCAGCAGCGCAGACATAAACGGCTACACCTTC.

The chain couples TRBV7-9 to TRBJ1-4, with D possibly matching TRBD1 (6 bases). The CDR3 extends over 16 amino acids. Germline values: CDR1 SEHNR, CDR2 FQNEAQ (reference sequence). The V and J ends lost 4 bases and 8 bases respectively, with 20 bases between them. CDR3 protein: CASSSGTGTPTEKLFF. For the CDR3, the DNA is TGTGCCAGCAGCTCGGGGACCGGGACACCGACCGAAAAACTGTTTTTT.